The clone carrying this T cell receptor beta chain was seen only a few times. Antigen unknown. This entry is derived from a study of T cells in Graves' hyperthyroidism and ophthalmopathy. Study results and caveats: Model-based prediction identified ophthalmopathy a median roughly 6.1 months prior to its onset. Stable hyperthyroidism and ophthalmopathy were separated using 13 V-J signatures.

RNA transcripts yielded amplified TCR beta CDR3 regions. HTBI primers were used for first-round RT-PCR of the TCR CDR3. TCRdb re-derived calls from the multiplex PCR reads in MiXCR, one entry per CDR3 protein. The table shows roughly 500,000 distinct CDR3 sequences, with about 46% occurring only once. A patient was excluded if there was uncontrolled infection, other autoimmune disease, pregnancy or lactation. Based on clinical symptoms, serum thyroxine and TRAb, thyroid ultrasound and orbital computed tomography, diagnoses were reached. This TCR was sampled from an adult woman with Graves' disease, either hyperthyroidism or ophthalmopathy (not recorded which). The source material was peripheral blood or thyroid tissue (not recorded which).

The CDR3: CSVLGRVNEAFF. The CDR3 DNA reads TGCAGCGTTCTCGGCAGAGTGAATGAAGCTTTCTTT. This chain uses TRBV29-1 with TRBJ1-1; D is undetermined. The length of the CDR3 is 12 residues. The germline CDR1 and CDR2 sequences are SQVTM and ANQGSEA. Trimming shortened V by 5 bases and J by 7 bases, and 14 bases separated the two germline ends. Full variable domain (remainder filled in from reference TRBV29-1 and TRBJ1-1): SAVISQKPSRDICQRGTSLTIQCQVDSQVTMMFWYRQQPGQSLTLIATANQGSEATYESGFVIDKFPISRPNLTFSTLTVSNMSPEDSSIYLCSVLGRVNEAFFGQGTRLTVV.